This T cell receptor beta chain is drawn from a study of cytomegalovirus exposure and HLA in healthy donors. At the level of the study: A later analysis reported the same platform for the 100 to 150 validation repertoires and the 666 first-cohort repertoires. Regarding the study as a whole: Cytomegalovirus association was listed for 170 or so TCR beta chains.

Assay used: immunoSEQ multiplex PCR; TCRdb lists only in-frame clones, some missing. The sample contains about 63,000 clones, roughly 90% of which appear only once. Regarding this clone: Its specificity is not known.

The CDR3 extends over 15 amino acids. The germline V gene encodes CDR1 SGHRS and CDR2 YFSETQ. The germline V and J ends were trimmed by 4 bases and 0 bases, with 12 bases remaining between them. The sequenced material came from PBMCs. V usage is TRBV5-1 and J usage is TRBJ2-3; D not certain. This sequence originates from a woman between 18 and 29 years old in good health and CMV-seronegative. For the CDR3, the DNA is TGCGCCAGCAGCCCCGTGGAGCCTAGCACAGATACGCAGTATTTT. Protein: CASSPVEPSTDTQYF.